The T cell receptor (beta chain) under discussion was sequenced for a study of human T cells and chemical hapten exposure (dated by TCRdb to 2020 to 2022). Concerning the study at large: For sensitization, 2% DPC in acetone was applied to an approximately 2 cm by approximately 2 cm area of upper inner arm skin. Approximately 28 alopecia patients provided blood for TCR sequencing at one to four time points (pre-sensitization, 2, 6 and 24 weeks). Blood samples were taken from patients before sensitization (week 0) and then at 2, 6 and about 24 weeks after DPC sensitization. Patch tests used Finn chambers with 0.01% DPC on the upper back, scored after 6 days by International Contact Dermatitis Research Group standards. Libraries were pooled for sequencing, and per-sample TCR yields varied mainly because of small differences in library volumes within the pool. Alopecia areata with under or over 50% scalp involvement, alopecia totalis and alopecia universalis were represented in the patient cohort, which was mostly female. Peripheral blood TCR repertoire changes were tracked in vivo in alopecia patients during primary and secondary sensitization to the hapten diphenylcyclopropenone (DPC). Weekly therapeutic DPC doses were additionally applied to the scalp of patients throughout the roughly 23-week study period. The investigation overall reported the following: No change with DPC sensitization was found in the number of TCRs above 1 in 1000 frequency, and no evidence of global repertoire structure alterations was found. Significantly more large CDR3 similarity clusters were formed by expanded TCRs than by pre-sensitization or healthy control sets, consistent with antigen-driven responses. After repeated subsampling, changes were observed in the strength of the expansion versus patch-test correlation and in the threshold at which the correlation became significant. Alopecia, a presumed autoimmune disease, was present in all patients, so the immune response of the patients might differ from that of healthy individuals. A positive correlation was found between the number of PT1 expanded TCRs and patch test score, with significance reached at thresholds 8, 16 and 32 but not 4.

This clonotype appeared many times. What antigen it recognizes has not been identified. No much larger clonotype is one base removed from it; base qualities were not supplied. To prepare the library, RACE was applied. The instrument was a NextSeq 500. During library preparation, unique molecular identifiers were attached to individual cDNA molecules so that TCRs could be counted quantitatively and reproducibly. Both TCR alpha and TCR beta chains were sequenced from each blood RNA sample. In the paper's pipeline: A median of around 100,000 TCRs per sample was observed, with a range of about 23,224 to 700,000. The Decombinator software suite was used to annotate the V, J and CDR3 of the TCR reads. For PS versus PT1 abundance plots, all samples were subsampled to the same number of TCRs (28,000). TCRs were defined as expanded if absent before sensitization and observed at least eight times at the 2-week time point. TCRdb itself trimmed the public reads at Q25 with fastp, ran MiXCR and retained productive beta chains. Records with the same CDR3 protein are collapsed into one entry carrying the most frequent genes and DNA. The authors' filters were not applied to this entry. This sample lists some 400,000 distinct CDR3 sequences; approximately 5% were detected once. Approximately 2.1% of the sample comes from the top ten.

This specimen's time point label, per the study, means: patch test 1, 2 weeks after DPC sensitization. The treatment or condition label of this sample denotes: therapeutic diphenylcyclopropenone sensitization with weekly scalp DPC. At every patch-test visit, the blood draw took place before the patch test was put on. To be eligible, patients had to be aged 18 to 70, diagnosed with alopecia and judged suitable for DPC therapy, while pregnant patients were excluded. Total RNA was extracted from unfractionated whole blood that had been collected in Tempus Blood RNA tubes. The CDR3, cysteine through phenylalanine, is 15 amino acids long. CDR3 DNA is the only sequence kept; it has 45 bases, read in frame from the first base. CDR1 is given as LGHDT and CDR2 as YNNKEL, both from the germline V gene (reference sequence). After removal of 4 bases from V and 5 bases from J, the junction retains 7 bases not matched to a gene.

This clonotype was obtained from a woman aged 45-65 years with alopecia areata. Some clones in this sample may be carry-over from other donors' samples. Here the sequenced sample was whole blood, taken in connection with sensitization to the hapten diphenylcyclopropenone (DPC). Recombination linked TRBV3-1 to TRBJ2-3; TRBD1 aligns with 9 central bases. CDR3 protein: CASSPTGTGQDTQYF. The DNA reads TGTGCCAGCAGCCCCACGGGGACAGGGCAAGATACGCAGTATTTT.